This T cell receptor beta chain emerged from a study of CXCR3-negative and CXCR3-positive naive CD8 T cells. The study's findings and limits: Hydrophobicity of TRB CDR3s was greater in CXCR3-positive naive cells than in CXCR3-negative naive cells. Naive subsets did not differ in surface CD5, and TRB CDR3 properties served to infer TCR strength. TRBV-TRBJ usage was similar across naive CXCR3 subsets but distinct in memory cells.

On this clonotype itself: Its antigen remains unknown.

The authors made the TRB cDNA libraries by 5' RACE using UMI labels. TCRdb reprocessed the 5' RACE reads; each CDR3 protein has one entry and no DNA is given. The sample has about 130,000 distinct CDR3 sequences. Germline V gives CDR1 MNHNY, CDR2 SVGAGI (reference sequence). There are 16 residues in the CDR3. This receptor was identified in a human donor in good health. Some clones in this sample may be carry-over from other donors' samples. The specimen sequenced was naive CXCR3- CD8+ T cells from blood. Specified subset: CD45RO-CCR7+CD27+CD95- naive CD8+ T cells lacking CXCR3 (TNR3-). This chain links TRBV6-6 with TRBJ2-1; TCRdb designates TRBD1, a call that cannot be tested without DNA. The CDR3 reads CASSYSGGDSYNEQFF.